This T cell receptor beta chain appears in the sequencing data of a study of neurological immune-mediated disorders. Looked up from germline, CDR1 is SGHNT and CDR2 is YENEEA. V lost 0 bases and J lost 5, with 6 bases in between. This CDR3 comprises 13 residues. The unsorted libraries were made from 2 million PBMCs kept at -80 C. The cDNA came from 5'RACE, which used 10-nucleotide random UMIs. Whenever a sequencing run was performed, it yielded over 170 million TCR-beta sequences from 15-18 subjects. MiXCR was run by TCRdb on the 5' RACE reads, yielding one entry per CDR3 protein. Among approximately 66,000 distinct CDR3 sequences listed, under 5% were seen once.

The sequence was obtained from a young man with multiple sclerosis. Input material: PBMCs. V and J are TRBV11-3 and TRBJ2-3, with no clear D. Here the CDR3 reads CASSLDVGDTQYF. DNA of the CDR3: TGTGCCAGCAGCTTAGACGTTGGAGATACGCAGTATTTT.